This T cell receptor (beta chain) originates from a study of Graves' ophthalmopathy and Graves' hyperthyroidism. Study overall: Peripheral blood sampling occurred at initial diagnosis, before any treatment.

This CDR3 contains 14 residues. Per the germline V gene, CDR1 is ENHRY and CDR2 is SYGVKD. This clonotype was observed many times. One end of the junction does not line up with germline, which may come from a read error. Investigators amplified TCR beta CDR3 regions from RNA transcripts. An initial RT-PCR round employing HTBI primers preceded a second-round multiplex PCR. TCRdb analysed the multiplex PCR reads with MiXCR anew, one entry per CDR3 protein. The repertoire consists of approximately 640,000 distinct CDR3 sequences, with about 41% occurring once and the leading ten covering more than 3%. Sequencing was done on a sample of peripheral blood. The sequence was obtained from an adult man with Graves' ophthalmopathy. The chain joins TRBV10-3 to TRBJ1-2, with D possibly matching TRBD1 (5 bases). The CDR3: CASSVVTANYGYTF. The CDR3 DNA sequence: TGTGCCAGCAGTGTTGTGACAGCTAACTATGGCTACACCTTC.